This entry lists 6 T cell receptor beta chains sequenced from one sample in a study of radiotherapy plus CTLA-4 blockade in lung cancer (dated by TCRdb to the late 2010s). The library was generated by the immunoSEQ multiplex PCR assay. What TCRdb holds here is the immuneACCESS table cut down to in-frame rearrangements. Part of the clones is not present; checked against another copy, under half of the missing clones reflect an unresolved V gene, and the others are unexplained. This sample comprises tens of thousands of clones, under 75% of them detected only once. Around 8.3% of the sample is taken by the ten largest. This specimen was peripheral blood, taken from a patient treated with radiotherapy plus ipilimumab. These receptors originate from a human donor with non-small cell lung cancer whose response to radiotherapy plus ipilimumab could not be evaluated.

The chain is built from TRBV10-1 and TRBJ2-3; D is uncertain. This CDR3 has 12 residues. Germline-derived CDR1 and CDR2 are WNHNN and SYGVQD (reference sequence). Trimming stripped 2 bases from V and 8 bases from J, with 8 bases between. The CDR3 reads CASSEDPGTQYF. For the CDR3, the DNA is TGCGCCAGCAGTGAGGACCCAGGTACGCAGTATTTT.

This clone was detected a few times. The V call is TRBV5-1, the J call TRBJ2-5; weak D call: TRBD2 (7 bases). Per the germline V gene, CDR1 is SGHRS and CDR2 is YFSETQ. The CDR3 extends over 17 amino acids. The V end was cut by 4 bases, the J end by 2 bases, with 21 bases between. The CDR3 coding sequence is TGCGCCAGCAGCCCATCCGCGGGGGCAGGAACACAAGAGACCCAGTACTTC. Residues: CASSPSAGAGTQETQYF.

The chain employs TRBV5-1 and TRBJ2-5; 7 nucleotides match TRBD1. The V gene's germline CDR1 is SGHRS and CDR2 YFSETQ. The trim removed 4 bases at V and 1 base at J, leaving 7 bases unmatched. This CDR3 contains 15 residues. CDR3 in DNA: TGCGCCAGCAGCCCGGACGGGACAGCCCAAGAGACCCAGTACTTC. Its protein product is CASSPDGTAQETQYF.

About this clone: This sample also contains other DNA sequences that code for the same CDR3. The V and J genes are TRBV5-5 and TRBJ1-1; maybe TRBD1 (6 bases). Germline CDR1 reads SGHKS; CDR2 reads YYEKEE (reference sequence). V lost 0 bases, J lost 0 bases, and 6 bases lay in between. This CDR3 has 14 amino acids. The DNA for the CDR3 is TGTGCCAGCAGCTTGGACAGGGTGAACACTGAAGCTTTCTTT. Protein: CASSLDRVNTEAFF.

The chain joins TRBV6-5 to TRBJ2-2; tentative D call: TRBD1 (5 bases). From germline, CDR1 is MNHEY and CDR2 SVGAGI. This CDR3 contains 14 residues. V was cut by 0 bases and J by 8 bases, with 10 bases left in between. The CDR3 loop is CASSYSTDAGELFF. CDR3 nucleotide sequence: TGTGCCAGCAGTTACTCGACAGATGCAGGGGAGCTGTTTTTT.

CDR3 sequence: CASSSGPGGYGYTF. DNA of the CDR3: TGTGCCAGCAGCTCCGGACCCGGCGGGTATGGCTACACCTTC. The V call is TRBV9, the J call TRBJ1-2, with D uncertain. The CDR3 extends over 14 amino acids. The V gene lost 4 bases and the J gene lost 5 bases, with 15 bases spanning the gap. The V gene's germline CDR1 is SGDLS and CDR2 YYNGEE.